The 20 T cell receptor beta chains reported below all come from one sample, sequenced in a study of cytomegalovirus exposure and HLA in healthy donors. The PCR contained 60 Vbeta and 13 Jbeta primers. Profiled with immunoSEQ multiplex PCR; TCRdb holds only in-frame clones, not every one. The sample lists over 100,000 clones, around 85% occurring once. Sequenced material: PBMCs. Receptors were obtained from a man under 40 in good health and CMV-seronegative.

The gene calls are TRBV28 and TRBJ2-2; 9 bases are shared with TRBD2. The CDR3 sequence is 17 residues long. Germline V gene lookup returns CDR1 MDHEN and CDR2 SYDVKM. V lost 2 bases and J lost 6; bases outside the gene matches: 10. In nucleotides, the CDR3 is TGTGCCAGCAGTTTAAATCCCGCTAGCGGGGAGGCCGGGGAGCTGTTTTTT. Its protein product is CASSLNPASGEAGELFF. Combining the CDR3 with reference TRBV28 and TRBJ2-2 gives the whole variable domain DVKVTQSSRYLVKRTGEKVFLECVQDMDHENMFWYRQDPGLGLRLIYFSYDVKMKEKGDIPEGYSVSREKKERFSLILESASTNQTSMYLCASSLNPASGEAGELFFGEGSRLTVL.

The chain has TRBV6-4 and TRBJ2-6; perhaps TRBD1 as D (5 bases). V was shortened by 6 bases and J by 2 bases, with 5 bases between the two germline ends. CDR1 is MRHNA, CDR2 SNTAGT, per germline. This CDR3 has 13 residues. The CDR3 DNA reads as TGTGCCAGCAGAGGGGCTGGGGCCAACGTCCTGACTTTC. This translates into CASRGAGANVLTF.

This clone was seen more than once but under ten times. The J gene is TRBJ2-7, the V gene TRBV29-1; D remains unclear. This CDR3 comprises 13 residues. The V gene's germline CDR1 is SQVTM and CDR2 ANQGSEA. With 5 bases removed from V and 0 bases from J, the gap between germline ends came to 11 bases. The CDR3 DNA is TGCAGCGTTTCCGCCGTCGGCTCCTACGAGCAGTACTTC. Translation gives CSVSAVGSYEQYF.

Of note for this clone: At one end the junction does not follow the germline gene, possibly because of a read error. The rearrangement joins TRBV7-9 to TRBJ2-7; 8 bases line up with TRBD1. The length of the CDR3 is 13 residues. Germline CDR1 and CDR2: SEHNR and FQNEAQ (reference sequence). The CDR3 DNA reads as TGTTCCAGCAGCTTCGGGACAGGCTACGAGCAGTACTTC. Translation: CSSSFGTGYEQYF.

The chain has TRBV25-1 and TRBJ1-1, with 10 bases matching TRBD1. With 7 bases clipped from V and 12 bases from J, the junction kept 8 bases outside the gene matches. The CDR3 sequence is 12 residues long. Germline CDR1 is MGHDK and CDR2 is SYGVNS. In DNA, the CDR3 is TGTGCCAGCAAGAGGGGGACAGGGGACCCTTTCTTT. It specifies CASKRGTGDPFF.

V gene TRBV2 combines with J gene TRBJ1-4; D is unresolved. The germline V gene encodes CDR1 SNHLY and CDR2 FYNNEI. Deletions cut 7 bases from V and 3 bases from J, with 15 bases between. The length of the CDR3 is 15 residues. DNA of the CDR3: TGTGCCAGCACAGTGTCGATGGGCGCTAATGAAAAACTGTTTTTT. Amino acids: CASTVSMGANEKLFF.

The rearrangement uses TRBV7-9 and TRBJ2-3; 8 positions match TRBD2. In germline, CDR1 is SEHNR, CDR2 FQNEAQ (reference sequence). The trim removed 3 bases at V and 3 bases at J, leaving 11 bases unmatched. This CDR3 is built from 17 residues. The CDR3 loop reads CASSFPNGGASTDTQYF. The CDR3 DNA reads TGTGCCAGCAGCTTCCCGAACGGGGGGGCCAGTACAGATACGCAGTATTTT.

The chain couples TRBV5-6 to TRBJ2-3, with TRBD2 matching over 8 bases. Germline V gene lookup returns CDR1 SGHDT and CDR2 YYEEEE. With 0 bases clipped from V and 3 bases from J, the junction kept 9 bases outside the gene matches. This CDR3 region has 17 residues. CDR3 protein: CASSLGVAGGLTDTQYF. The CDR3 DNA is TGTGCCAGCAGCTTGGGTGTTGCGGGGGGTTTAACAGATACGCAGTATTTT.

The V gene is TRBV2, the J gene TRBJ1-6, with TRBD1 as a possible D gene (6 bases). V dropped 8 bases and J dropped 7 bases, with 15 bases sitting between them. The CDR3 totals 14 residues. The germline gives CDR1 SNHLY, CDR2 FYNNEI. The CDR3 region has the DNA TGTGCCAGCGTCGACAGGACCCTAAATTCACCCCTCCACTTT. Amino acid sequence: CASVDRTLNSPLHF.

This clone was seen just once. J is TRBJ2-1 and V is TRBV29-1; D possibly corresponds to TRBD1 (5 bases). This CDR3 region has 15 residues. Trimming cost V 4 bases and J 10 bases, with 23 bases left between them. Germline V gene sequence: CDR1 SQVTM, CDR2 ANQGSEA. For the CDR3, the DNA is TGCAGCGTTGCTGTTGGGGCCCCGCTTGTTCAGGAGCAGTTCTTC. It is translated as CSVAVGAPLVQEQFF.

This clone was picked up one time. The chain uses TRBV7-2 and TRBJ2-3; D is ambiguous. The V end lost 5 bases, the J end lost 2 bases, and 5 bases lay between the germline ends. The germline CDR1 and CDR2 sequences are SGHTA and FQGNSA. The CDR3 sequence is 12 residues long. For the CDR3, the DNA is TGTGCCAGCAGCCCCTTCACAGATACGCAGTATTTT. Translation gives CASSPFTDTQYF.

This chain uses TRBV7-9 with TRBJ1-4; TRBD1 aligns across 10 bases. The junction had 7 bases not matched to a gene; V was cut back by 5 bases and J by 7 bases. Germline V gene sequence: CDR1 SEHNR, CDR2 FQNEAQ (reference sequence). The CDR3 spans 15 residues. The CDR3 sequence is CASSLGQGGGEKLFF. The CDR3, as DNA: TGTGCCAGCAGCCTCGGACAGGGGGGAGGTGAAAAACTGTTTTTT.

This clone was found a few times. This rearrangement joins TRBV28 to TRBJ2-3, with D maybe TRBD2 (6 bases). Between the trimmed V and J ends, which lost 8 bases and 6 bases, there was a span of 27 bases. CDR1 and CDR2 (germline): MDHEN, SYDVKM. The CDR3 extends over 17 amino acids. The CDR3 DNA sequence: TGTGCCAGCCGCGCCGCGGGGTCAAGGAGCGGATGGGATACGCAGTATTTT. The encoded protein is CASRAAGSRSGWDTQYF.

As for this clone: At one of its ends the junction is not consistent with the germline gene, which may arise from a read error. The V call is TRBV27, the J call TRBJ2-7, with 8 bases lining up with TRBD1. CDR3 length equals 16 residues. Germline V gene sequence: CDR1 MNHEY, CDR2 SMNVEV (reference sequence). The DNA for the CDR3 is TGTGCCAACAGTTTATCGGTAGTCAGGGGGCCCTACGAGCAGTACTTC. Encoded protein: CANSLSVVRGPYEQYF.

This clone was seen only once. The genes are TRBV5-1 and TRBJ1-2; 7 bases fit TRBD1. J lost 8 bases, V lost 2 bases, and 12 bases had no gene match. Germline V lookup: CDR1 SGHRS, CDR2 YFSETQ. CDR3 length equals 15 residues. This CDR3 reads CASSLVGQREGGYTF. DNA of the CDR3: TGCGCCAGCAGCTTAGTGGGACAGCGCGAAGGCGGCTACACCTTC.

Regarding this clone: One end of the junction fails to match germline, which may point to a read error. This chain links TRBV30 with TRBJ2-7; a weak D match, TRBD1 (6 bases). The CDR3 consists of 12 residues. Germline CDR1 GTSNPN, CDR2 SVGIG (reference sequence). The CDR3 nucleotides are TGTGCCTGGAGTCCCCGGACAGCAGCCTCACACTTC. The encoded protein is CAWSPRTAASHF.

The chain carries TRBV5-1 and TRBJ2-3; the match to TRBD1 covers 8 bases. The germline V gene encodes CDR1 SGHRS and CDR2 YFSETQ. The CDR3 is 17 residues long. The junction had 14 bases not matched to a gene; V was cut back by 4 bases and J by 4 bases. Here the CDR3 reads CASSPYRQGARPDTQYF. CDR3 coding DNA: TGCGCCAGCAGCCCTTACCGGCAGGGGGCGCGTCCAGATACGCAGTATTTT.

The chain employs TRBV28 and TRBJ2-7; the match to TRBD1 covers 9 bases. The germline gives CDR1 MDHEN, CDR2 SYDVKM. The CDR3 is 14 amino acids. V trimming: 5 bases; J trimming: 4 bases; junction bases outside the gene matches: 6. Here the CDR3 DNA reads TGTGCCAGCAGTCCCGGGACAGGGTTATACGAGCAGTACTTC. Translating it yields CASSPGTGLYEQYF.

To note about this clone: Sequence at one end of the junction differs from germline and may be a read error. CDR3 coding DNA: TGTGCCAGCAGCGACGGAGCTGGGGCCAACGGCCTGACTTTC. It codes for CASSDGAGANGLTF. The chain combines TRBV11-3 with TRBJ2-6, with D possibly being TRBD1 (5 bases). From germline, CDR1 is SGHNT and CDR2 YENEEA. This CDR3 has 14 amino acids.

V usage is TRBV5-1 and J usage is TRBJ2-3, with 8 bases aligning to TRBD2. Trimming at V came to 4 bases and at J to 2 bases, leaving 3 bases not matched to a gene. CDR3 length equals 14 residues. The germline CDR1 and CDR2 sequences are SGHRS and YFSETQ. This chain's CDR3 is CASSPGGYTDTQYF. The DNA for the CDR3 is TGCGCCAGCAGCCCGGGGGGGTACACAGATACGCAGTATTTT.